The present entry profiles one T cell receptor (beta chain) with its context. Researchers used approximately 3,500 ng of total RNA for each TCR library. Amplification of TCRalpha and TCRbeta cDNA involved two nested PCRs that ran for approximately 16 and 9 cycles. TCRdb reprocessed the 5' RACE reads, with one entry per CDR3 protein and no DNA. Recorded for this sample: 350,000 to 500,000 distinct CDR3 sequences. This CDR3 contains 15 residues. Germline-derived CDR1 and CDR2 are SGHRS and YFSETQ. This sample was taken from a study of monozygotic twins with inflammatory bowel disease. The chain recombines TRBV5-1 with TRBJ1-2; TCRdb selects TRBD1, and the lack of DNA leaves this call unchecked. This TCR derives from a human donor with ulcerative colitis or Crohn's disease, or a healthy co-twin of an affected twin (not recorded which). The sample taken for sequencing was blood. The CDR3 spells CASTKFPSGDYGYTF.